This TCR beta chain was sequenced in a study of blood T cell repertoires in COVID-19. Study-level background: Acute-phase and convalescent COVID-19 samples originated in the United States, Italy and Spain.

Germline assignment: CDR1 SNHLY and CDR2 FYNNEI. CDR3 length: 15 residues. V dropped 1 base and J dropped 4 bases, with 13 bases sitting between them. Each participant's cohort was designated according to participant-reported clinical history. Clones were read by immunoSEQ multiplex PCR, and TCRdb kept only the in-frame ones, dropping some. The sample gives about 430,000 clones, approximately 90% of which show up once; roughly 1.1% is in the top ten. The V and J genes are TRBV2 and TRBJ1-1; TRBD1 is a possible D gene (5 bases). This clonotype originated in a man between 25 and 39 years old who had recovered from COVID-19. Sequencing used PBMCs or T cells enriched from blood (not recorded which). CDR3 coding DNA: TGTGCCAGCAGTGAAGTCCAGGGTGCGGTCACTGAAGCTTTCTTT. Amino acids: CASSEVQGAVTEAFF. Looking up the rest from reference TRBV2 and TRBJ1-1 gives the full variable domain: EPEVTQTPSHQVTQMGQEVILRCVPISNHLYFYWYRQILGQKVEFLVSFYNNEISEKSEIFDDQFSVERPDGSNFTLKIRSTKLEDSAMYFCASSEVQGAVTEAFFGQGTRLTVV.